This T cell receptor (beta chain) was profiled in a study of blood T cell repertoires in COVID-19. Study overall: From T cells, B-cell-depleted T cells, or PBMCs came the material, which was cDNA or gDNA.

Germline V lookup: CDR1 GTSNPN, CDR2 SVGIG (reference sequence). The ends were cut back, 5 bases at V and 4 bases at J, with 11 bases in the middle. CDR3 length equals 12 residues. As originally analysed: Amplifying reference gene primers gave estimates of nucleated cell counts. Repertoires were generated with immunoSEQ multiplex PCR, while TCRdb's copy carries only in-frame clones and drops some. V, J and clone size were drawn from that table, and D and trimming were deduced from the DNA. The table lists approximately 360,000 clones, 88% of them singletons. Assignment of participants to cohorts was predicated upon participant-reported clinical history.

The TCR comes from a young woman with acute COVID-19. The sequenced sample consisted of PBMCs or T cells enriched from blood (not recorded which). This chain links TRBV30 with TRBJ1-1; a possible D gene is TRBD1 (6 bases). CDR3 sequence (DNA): TGTGCCTGGGGCCCCAGGGGCACTGAAGCTTTCTTT. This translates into CAWGPRGTEAFF.